Listed here are 23 T cell receptor beta chains from one sample, sequenced in a study of cytomegalovirus exposure and HLA in healthy donors. It was with 60 Vbeta and 13 Jbeta primers that the PCR ran. The repertoire was sequenced with immunoSEQ multiplex PCR; TCRdb's copy has only in-frame clones and lacks some. The sample yields 120,000 to 150,000 clones, 60% to 85% seen once. The sequencing sample was made of PBMCs. The receptors come from a man in his forties in good health and CMV-seropositive.

This clone turned up a few times. The V call is TRBV6-5, the J call TRBJ1-1, with 7 bases matching TRBD1. This CDR3 contains 11 residues. Germline V gene data show CDR1 as MNHEY and CDR2 as SVGAGI. After removal of 2 bases from V and 11 bases from J, the junction contained 2 bases not matched to a gene. The CDR3 DNA reads as TGTGCCAGCAGTTACCAGGGGGACGCTTTCTTT. This codes for CASSYQGDAFF.

The chain links TRBV6-1 to TRBJ1-2, with 7 bases lining up with TRBD1. Per the germline V gene, CDR1 is MNHNS and CDR2 is SASEGT. The junction had 10 bases not matched to a gene; V was cut back by 6 bases and J by 6 bases. This CDR3 comprises 14 residues. The CDR3 coding sequence is TGTGCCAGCAGATGGGTAACAGGGGCTCATGGCTACACCTTC. Its protein product is CASRWVTGAHGYTF.

The chain combines TRBV6-5 with TRBJ2-3; 9 bases are shared with TRBD1. The V and J ends lost 0 bases and 5 bases, in that order; junction bases with no gene match: 6. The CDR3 length is 16 residues. The germline CDR1 and CDR2 sequences are MNHEY and SVGAGI. CDR3 nucleotide sequence: TGTGCCAGCAGTTACTCCCCACAGGGGGCAGGAGATACGCAGTATTTT. This encodes CASSYSPQGAGDTQYF.

In DNA, the CDR3 is TGTGCCAGCAGCTTGGGTGGGAGGGCCTACGAGCAGTACTTC. Its protein is CASSLGGRAYEQYF. The chain carries TRBV5-4 and TRBJ2-5, with 7 bases matching TRBD2. The J call may be incorrect, as the DNA end agrees better with TRBJ2-7. The CDR3 length is 14 residues. CDR1 and CDR2 (germline): SGHNT, YYREEE (reference sequence).

The chain joins TRBV7-9 to TRBJ1-4; D possibly corresponds to TRBD1 (6 bases). V dropped 3 bases and J dropped 2 bases, with 10 bases sitting between them. The CDR3 sequence is 15 residues long. Germline V gives CDR1 SEHNR, CDR2 FQNEAQ (reference sequence). The CDR3 spells CASSFTGSTNEKLFF. CDR3 nucleotides: TGTGCCAGCAGCTTTACAGGGAGCACTAATGAAAAACTGTTTTTT.

The gene calls are TRBV7-2 and TRBJ2-7; a weak D match, TRBD2 (6 bases). CDR1 SGHTA and CDR2 FQGNSA come from the germline V gene. The CDR3 covers 14 residues. The V end was cut by 2 bases, the J end by 3 bases, with 11 bases between. This chain's CDR3 is CASSLSGQNYEQYF. The CDR3, as DNA: TGTGCCAGCAGCTTAAGCGGGCAGAACTACGAGCAGTACTTC.

This clone was seen just once. This chain connects TRBV6-1 to TRBJ2-5, with D possibly matching TRBD1 (6 bases). The DNA end lines up better with TRBJ2-7; the J call may be wrong. Germline CDR1 is MNHNS and CDR2 is SASEGT. The length of the CDR3 is 12 residues. CDR3 DNA sequence: TGTGCCAGCAGCCCTACAGGGAACGAGCAGTACTTC. Its translation is CASSPTGNEQYF.

For this clone: Other DNA sequences within the sample encode an identical CDR3. The chain combines TRBV9 with TRBJ2-7; TRBD2 agrees at 8 bases. Unmatched junction bases numbered 4, after V lost 0 bases and J lost 2 bases. The CDR3 is made up of 15 amino acids. Looked up from germline, CDR1 is SGDLS and CDR2 is YYNGEE. The DNA for the CDR3 is TGTGCCAGCAGCGTAGACGGCGGGGGGCCCTACGAGCAGTACTTC. Residues: CASSVDGGGPYEQYF. The full variable domain, completed using reference TRBV9 and TRBJ2-7, is DSGVTQTPKHLITATGQRVTLRCSPRSGDLSVYWYQQSLDQGLQFLIQYYNGEERAKGNILERFSAQQFPDLHSELNLSSLELGDSALYFCASSVDGGGPYEQYFGPGTRLTVT.

The CDR3 nucleotides are TGTGCAAGTCGCCCGCCCCCCGGACAGAGGGGCGCAGATACGCAGTATTTT. Its protein is CASRPPPGQRGADTQYF. The rearrangement uses TRBV12-2 and TRBJ2-3; the table's D call, TRBD1, was not checked against the DNA. TRBV12-2 is an annotated pseudogene. CDR3 length: 17 residues.

In DNA form, the CDR3 reads TGTGCCAGCAGCCCGGGCTACAGGGGGCGCGTCTACGAGCAGTACTTC. Translating gives CASSPGYRGRVYEQYF. V is TRBV28 and J is TRBJ2-7; 9 bases map to TRBD1. This CDR3 spans 16 amino acids. J was trimmed by 3 bases and V by 6 bases; bases with no gene match: 12. Germline V gives CDR1 MDHEN, CDR2 SYDVKM.

The chain carries TRBV5-6 and TRBJ1-1; 8 bases line up with TRBD1. The CDR3 consists of 14 residues. The J segment lost 4 bases and the V segment lost 4 bases, leaving 6 bases of the junction unmatched. The germline gives CDR1 SGHDT, CDR2 YYEEEE. In DNA form, the CDR3 reads TGTGCCAGCAGCGGGACAGGCGATATCACTGAAGCTTTCTTT. Protein product: CASSGTGDITEAFF.

This chain joins TRBV2 and TRBJ2-2; maybe TRBD1 (5 bases). CDR3 length equals 13 residues. V lost 5 bases to trimming and J lost 5 bases, with 9 bases between them. Germline-derived CDR1 and CDR2 are SNHLY and FYNNEI. In DNA form, the CDR3 reads TGTGCCAGCAGTCGTCAGGGAACCGGGGAGCTGTTTTTT. It translates to CASSRQGTGELFF.

V usage is TRBV29-1 and J usage is TRBJ2-7; 10 positions match TRBD2. The CDR3 is 16 amino acids. Germline values: CDR1 SQVTM, CDR2 ANQGSEA. V shed 7 bases and J 2 bases; nucleotides not matched to a gene: 14. CDR3 in amino acids: CSAGGAGGPNPYEQYF. The CDR3 region has the DNA TGCAGCGCGGGGGGAGCGGGAGGGCCAAATCCCTACGAGCAGTACTTC.

This sequence joins TRBV6-6 and TRBJ2-3, with D unresolved. The V and J ends lost 4 bases and 2 bases respectively, with 10 bases between them. The CDR3 spans 14 residues. Germline V gene sequence: CDR1 MNHNY, CDR2 SVGAGI (reference sequence). The CDR3, as DNA: TGTGCCAGCAGTTCAGAGGTCCTCACAGATACGCAGTATTTT. Translated, it gives CASSSEVLTDTQYF.

This clone came up many times. V is TRBV7-8 and J is TRBJ2-7; tentatively, D is TRBD2 (6 bases). The V end lost 5 bases, the J end lost 1 base, and 15 bases lay between the germline ends. The germline V gene has CDR1 SGHVS and CDR2 FQNEAQ. This CDR3 has 15 residues. In DNA form, the CDR3 reads TGTGCCAGCAGCGGGCGACTAGGAGCTTCCTACGAGCAGTACTTC. Amino acids: CASSGRLGASYEQYF.

The chain is built from TRBV10-3 and TRBJ1-6; D possibly corresponds to TRBD1 (5 bases). The CDR3 is 15 residues long. Between the trimmed V and J ends, which lost 3 bases and 7 bases, there was a span of 13 bases. CDR1 is ENHRY, CDR2 SYGVKD, per germline. This chain's CDR3 is CAISEGAGQNSPLHF. The CDR3 coding sequence is TGTGCCATCAGTGAAGGAGCCGGACAAAATTCACCCCTCCACTTT.

Written as DNA, the CDR3 is TGCGCCAGCAGCCAAGAAACCAGATTCAACTATGGCTACACCTTC. Translated: CASSQETRFNYGYTF. This chain links TRBV4-3 with TRBJ1-2, with D hard to call. Germline-derived CDR1 and CDR2 are LGHNA and YSLEER. Trimming pared 0 bases from V and 2 bases from J, leaving 10 bases between. The CDR3 is 15 amino acids.

The CDR3 loop reads CASRRDRAGTGELFF. The CDR3 DNA reads TGTGCCAGCAGACGCGACAGGGCGGGCACCGGGGAGCTGTTTTTT. The chain combines TRBV6-5 with TRBJ2-2; 7 bases align to TRBD1. Germline CDR1 reads MNHEY; CDR2 reads SVGAGI. V dropped 6 bases and J dropped 4; count of bases not matched to a gene: 8. The CDR3 is 15 amino acids.

This clone was counted between two and nine times. The rearrangement links TRBV10-3 to TRBJ1-1, with TRBD1 identical over 10 bases. The CDR3 is 13 amino acids. The ends lost 11 bases at V and 1 base at J; junction bases unmatched: 4. The germline V gene has CDR1 ENHRY and CDR2 SYGVKD. The CDR3 region is CAVRQGANTEAFF. The CDR3 DNA reads TGTGCCGTACGACAGGGGGCGAACACTGAAGCTTTCTTT.

This sequence joins TRBV29-1 and TRBJ2-5; 7 bases line up with TRBD1. This CDR3 has 12 amino acids. Germline loops: CDR1 SQVTM, CDR2 ANQGSEA. J lost 3 bases, V lost 7 bases, and 5 bases had no gene match. DNA for the CDR3: TGCAGCGCACGACAGGGCGAAGAGACCCAGTACTTC. Protein: CSARQGEETQYF.

The chain employs TRBV2 and TRBJ2-7, with 11 bases lining up with TRBD2. Unmatched junction bases numbered 9, after V lost 4 bases and J lost 7 bases. The CDR3 has 15 residues. In germline, CDR1 is SNHLY, CDR2 FYNNEI. CDR3 coding DNA: TGTGCCAGCAGTGCTAGCGGGAGGACCTGGGGGGAGCAGTACTTC. It translates to CASSASGRTWGEQYF. The entire variable domain, with the rest obtained from reference TRBV2 and TRBJ2-7, is as follows: EPEVTQTPSHQVTQMGQEVILRCVPISNHLYFYWYRQILGQKVEFLVSFYNNEISEKSEIFDDQFSVERPDGSNFTLKIRSTKLEDSAMYFCASSASGRTWGEQYFGPGTRLTVT.

The chain combines TRBV11-2 with TRBJ1-2; the D is unclear. Germline V CDR1 and CDR2: SGHAT, FQNNGV. The CDR3 totals 13 residues. Deletions cut 3 bases from V and 3 bases from J, with 8 bases between. The CDR3 is CASSFSGDYGYTF. CDR3 in DNA: TGTGCCAGCAGCTTTTCAGGCGACTATGGCTACACCTTC.

Note on this clone: A much larger clone differs by one base, so this may be a read error. The chain carries TRBV7-2 and TRBJ2-7; D gene uncertain. The germline V gene encodes CDR1 SGHTA and CDR2 FQGNSA. V dropped 2 bases and J dropped 2 bases, with 4 bases sitting between them. The CDR3 length is 12 residues. The CDR3 loop is CASSLTTYEQYF. The CDR3 DNA reads TGTGCCAGCAGCTTAACTACCTACGAGCAGTACTTC.